The clone carrying this T cell receptor (beta chain) appeared many times. Its antigen is unknown. This entry comes from a study of T cells after yellow fever vaccination. Germline V gene sequence: CDR1 SQVTM, CDR2 ANQGSEA. The CDR3 length is 16 residues. J was trimmed by 0 bases and V by 4 bases; bases with no gene match: 5. In TCRdb, the 5' RACE reads were re-called with MiXCR into one record per CDR3 protein. The table has 500,000 to 650,000 distinct CDR3 sequences, about 12% seen once. Study-wide results and limits: Reappearance after the booster was seen for most primary-vaccination clones, at 95% to 97% CD4 and 88% CD8.

V and J are TRBV29-1 and TRBJ2-3, with 12 bases aligning to TRBD2. Sequenced material: PBMCs, taken on the day of the yellow fever booster vaccination. This receptor was identified in a man in his thirties or forties who received the YFV17D yellow fever vaccine. The CDR3 DNA sequence: TGCAGCGTTGTTCTAGCGGGAGGGGGAAGCACAGATACGCAGTATTTT. Amino acids: CSVVLAGGGSTDTQYF.